The 20 T cell receptor beta chains presented below share a single source sample, sequenced in a study of T cell changes during pregnancy in multiple sclerosis. Measured with immunoSEQ multiplex PCR; TCRdb has only the in-frame clones, and not every one. In the table there are more than 95,000 clones, roughly nine tenths of which are singletons. The sample consisted of peripheral blood, taken after pregnancy. The receptors were sampled from a female donor with multiple sclerosis, enrolled in a pregnancy study.

The rearrangement joins TRBV13 to TRBJ1-2; 10 bases are a match to TRBD1. The CDR3 length is 14 residues. V lost 5 bases to trimming and J lost 4 bases; unmatched junction nucleotides: 4. The germline CDR1 and CDR2 sequences are PRHDT and FYEKMQ (reference sequence). The CDR3 reads CASSLRTGGYGYTF. The CDR3 nucleotides read TGTGCCAGCAGCCTAAGGACAGGGGGCTATGGCTACACCTTC. Based on the CDR3 plus reference TRBV13 and TRBJ1-2, the full variable domain is AAGVIQSPRHLIKEKRETATLKCYPIPRHDTVYWYQQGPGQDPQFLISFYEKMQSDKGSIPDRFSAQQFSDYHSELNMSSLELGDSALYFCASSLRTGGYGYTFGSGTRLTVV.

This chain links TRBV27 with TRBJ1-3; no clear D gene. Trimming took off 7 bases at V and 1 base at J, with 17 bases between the two ends. The CDR3 is made up of 16 amino acids. Germline V gene lookup returns CDR1 MNHEY and CDR2 SMNVEV (reference sequence). Written as DNA, the CDR3 is TGTGCCAGCACCAAATACCGCCCGGGTTCTGGAAACACCATATATTTT. It is translated as CASTKYRPGSGNTIYF.

The chain is built from TRBV9 and TRBJ2-2; unclear D gene. Germline V lookup: CDR1 SGDLS, CDR2 YYNGEE. Trimming took 3 bases from V and 7 from J, leaving 4 bases between them. The CDR3 consists of 11 residues. Written as DNA, the CDR3 is TGTGCCAGCAGCGGGAGCGGGGAGCTGTTTTTT. As protein: CASSGSGELFF.

The chain couples TRBV4-3 to TRBJ1-5; D not certain. The ends were cut back, 0 bases at V and 1 base at J, with 13 bases in the middle. The CDR3 spans 17 residues. The germline CDR1 and CDR2 sequences are LGHNA and YSLEER. The DNA of the CDR3 is TGCGCCAGCAGCCAAGACGTCCGGGGTTCAAGCAATCAGCCCCAGCATTTT. It translates to CASSQDVRGSSNQPQHF.

The rearrangement links TRBV7-2 to TRBJ2-5; 11 bases match TRBD1. V lost 1 base, J lost 5 bases, and 3 bases stayed unmatched. Germline CDR1 is SGHTA and CDR2 is FQGNSA. This CDR3 has 15 amino acids. The CDR3 loop is CASSLVGQGVETQYF. The DNA for the CDR3 is TGTGCCAGCAGCTTAGTGGGACAGGGGGTCGAGACCCAGTACTTC.

This clone was seen once. V and J are TRBV9 and TRBJ2-5, with D perhaps TRBD1 (6 bases). This CDR3 comprises 14 residues. Trimming took off 3 bases at V and 4 bases at J, with 13 bases between the two ends. Germline V gene sequence: CDR1 SGDLS, CDR2 YYNGEE. The CDR3 DNA reads TGTGCCAGCAGCGGAACAGGGTGGGGAGAGACCCAGTACTTC. Its protein product is CASSGTGWGETQYF.

The V and J genes are TRBV6-6 and TRBJ1-6; no clear D gene. Germline lookup yields CDR1 MNHNY and CDR2 SVGAGI (reference sequence). CDR3 length: 14 amino acids. Trimming took 8 bases from V and 5 from J, leaving 13 bases between them. In DNA form, the CDR3 reads TGTGCCAGCGGAGTCGGCAGAGATAATTCACCCCTCCACTTT. This translates into CASGVGRDNSPLHF.

This chain joins TRBV19 and TRBJ2-7; 8 bases map to TRBD1. CDR1 is LNHDA, CDR2 SQIVND, per germline (reference sequence). This CDR3 comprises 15 residues. Losses at the gene ends were 6 bases for V and 0 bases for J; bases not matched to a gene: 7. CDR3 region: CASRSRDRSSYEQYF. Here the CDR3 DNA reads TGTGCCAGTAGGTCACGGGACAGGAGCTCCTACGAGCAGTACTTC.

The chain joins TRBV6-5 to TRBJ1-3, with TRBD1 matching over 11 bases. CDR1 and CDR2 (germline): MNHEY, SVGAGI. Losses at the gene ends were 5 bases for V and 5 bases for J; bases not matched to a gene: 5. CDR3 length: 15 amino acids. CDR3: CASSRGQGARNTIYF. The CDR3 DNA reads as TGTGCCAGCAGTCGCGGACAGGGGGCCCGAAACACCATATATTTT.

The gene calls are TRBV18 and TRBJ2-5, with TRBD1 identical over 7 bases. There are 14 residues in the CDR3. The V and J ends lost 3 bases and 5 bases, in that order; junction bases with no gene match: 6. Germline CDR1 is KGHSH and CDR2 is LQKENI. The CDR3 loop reads CASSPHRGSETQYF. CDR3 in DNA: TGTGCCAGCTCACCCCACAGGGGTTCGGAGACCCAGTACTTC.

This clone has more than one count but fewer than ten. The J gene is TRBJ1-3, the V gene TRBV4-1, with 7 bases that match TRBD1. Per the germline V gene, CDR1 is MGHRA and CDR2 is YSYEKL. With 1 base clipped from V and 8 bases from J, the junction kept 8 bases outside the gene matches. This CDR3 is built from 15 residues. DNA for the CDR3: TGCGCCAGCAGCCAAGTGGAGGGGGCGGAGGACACCATATATTTT. It codes for CASSQVEGAEDTIYF.

The chain recombines TRBV5-5 with TRBJ2-3, with D possibly matching TRBD2 (5 bases). V lost 0 bases to trimming and J lost 0 bases, with 14 bases between them. Germline V gives CDR1 SGHKS, CDR2 YYEKEE (reference sequence). The CDR3 loop spans 17 amino acids. This CDR3 is CASSLAPRRGSTDTQYF. As DNA, the CDR3 is TGTGCCAGCAGCTTGGCCCCCCGTCGCGGGAGCACAGATACGCAGTATTTT.

The gene calls are TRBV19 and TRBJ1-3; possibly TRBD1 for D (5 bases). Germline V lookup: CDR1 LNHDA, CDR2 SQIVND (reference sequence). The CDR3 is 15 amino acids. Trimming took 3 bases from V and 0 from J, leaving 9 bases between them. The CDR3 protein is CASSIGHNSGNTIYF. The CDR3 DNA sequence: TGTGCCAGTAGTATTGGACACAACTCTGGAAACACCATATATTTT. Based on the CDR3 plus reference TRBV19 and TRBJ1-3, the full variable domain is DGGITQSPKYLFRKEGQNVTLSCEQNLNHDAMYWYRQDPGQGLRLIYYSQIVNDFQKGDIAEGYSVSREKKESFPLTVTSAQKNPTAFYLCASSIGHNSGNTIYFGEGSWLTVV.

The rearrangement joins TRBV30 to TRBJ2-4, with 8 bases lining up with TRBD2. Trimming cost V 0 bases and J 6 bases; bases outside gene matches: 4. The CDR3 spans 14 residues. Germline CDR1 GTSNPN, CDR2 SVGIG (reference sequence). The CDR3 DNA reads as TGTGCCTGGAGTGTACCGGGAGGGGGAAACATTCAGTACTTC. As protein: CAWSVPGGGNIQYF. Variable domain in full (rest from reference TRBV30 and TRBJ2-4): SQTIHQWPATLVQPVGSPLSLECTVEGTSNPNLYWYRQAAGRGLQLLFYSVGIGQISSEVPQNLSASRPQDRQFILSSKKLLLSDSGFYLCAWSVPGGGNIQYFGAGTRLSVL.

The rearrangement links TRBV4-1 to TRBJ1-2; tentatively, D is TRBD1 (5 bases). The V and J ends lost 3 bases and 1 base respectively, with 12 bases between them. Germline values: CDR1 MGHRA, CDR2 YSYEKL. This CDR3 has 15 residues. For the CDR3, the DNA is TGCGCCAGCAGCCACCACAGACAGTATAACTATGGCTACACCTTC. Translation: CASSHHRQYNYGYTF.

Here the CDR3 reads CASSDPLALFHEQFF. CDR3 nucleotide sequence: TGTGCCAGCAGTGATCCCCTAGCACTCTTCCATGAGCAGTTCTTC. The chain employs TRBV2 and TRBJ2-1; the D gene is possibly TRBD2 (5 bases). The CDR3 extends over 15 amino acids. With 3 bases removed from V and 8 bases from J, the gap between germline ends came to 17 bases. CDR1 is SNHLY, CDR2 FYNNEI, per germline.

This chain connects TRBV7-2 to TRBJ2-7, with 8 bases that match TRBD1. The CDR3 runs to 15 residues. V dropped 5 bases and J dropped 0; count of bases not matched to a gene: 6. Germline values: CDR1 SGHTA, CDR2 FQGNSA. The CDR3 protein is CASSKGTGTSYEQYF. The CDR3 region has the DNA TGTGCCAGCAGCAAAGGGACAGGAACCTCCTACGAGCAGTACTTC.

The chain links TRBV9 to TRBJ2-1; TRBD1 matches 8 bases. This CDR3 spans 17 amino acids. Germline CDR1 is SGDLS and CDR2 is YYNGEE. The V segment lost 0 bases and the J segment 9 bases; nucleotides outside the gene matches: 14. CDR3 sequence: CASSVALGTGTYGEQFF. The CDR3 DNA reads as TGTGCCAGCAGCGTAGCTTTAGGGACAGGTACTTACGGTGAGCAGTTCTTC.

The gene calls are TRBV2 and TRBJ1-5; D not resolved. The CDR3 is 16 amino acids. Deletions cut 4 bases from V and 0 bases from J, with 13 bases between. The germline CDR1 and CDR2 sequences are SNHLY and FYNNEI. The CDR3 region is CASSAAGPYSNQPQHF. Here the CDR3 DNA reads TGTGCCAGCAGTGCGGCAGGTCCCTATAGCAATCAGCCCCAGCATTTT.

This clone was observed a single time. J is TRBJ2-1 and V is TRBV28, with no clear D. The germline V gene has CDR1 MDHEN and CDR2 SYDVKM. The CDR3 has 16 residues. Trimming left V 4 bases short and J 0 bases short, with 13 bases between. The CDR3 here is CASSSLHPSSYNEQFF. The CDR3 DNA follows: TGTGCCAGCAGTTCCCTCCACCCCAGCTCCTACAATGAGCAGTTCTTC.